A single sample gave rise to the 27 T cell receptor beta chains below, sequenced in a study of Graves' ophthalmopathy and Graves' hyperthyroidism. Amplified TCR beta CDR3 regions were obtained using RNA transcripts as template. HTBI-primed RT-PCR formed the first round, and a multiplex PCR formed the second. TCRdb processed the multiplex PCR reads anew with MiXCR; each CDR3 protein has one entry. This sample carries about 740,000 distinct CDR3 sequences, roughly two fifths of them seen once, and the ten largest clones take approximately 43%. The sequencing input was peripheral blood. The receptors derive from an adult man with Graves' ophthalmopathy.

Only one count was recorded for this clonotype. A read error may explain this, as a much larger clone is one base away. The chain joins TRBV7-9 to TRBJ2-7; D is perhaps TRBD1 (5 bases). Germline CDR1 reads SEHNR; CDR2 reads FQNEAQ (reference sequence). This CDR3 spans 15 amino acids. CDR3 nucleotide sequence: TGTGCCAGCAGCCCGCCTACAGGATTCGCCTACGAGCAGCACTTC. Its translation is CASSPPTGFAYEQHF.

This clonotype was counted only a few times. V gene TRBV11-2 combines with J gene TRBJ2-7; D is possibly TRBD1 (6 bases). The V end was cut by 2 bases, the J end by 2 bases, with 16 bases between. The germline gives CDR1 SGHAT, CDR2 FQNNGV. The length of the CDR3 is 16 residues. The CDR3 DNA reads TGTGCCAGCAGCTTATTCTCAGGGGCGAATCCCTACGAGCAGTACTTC. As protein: CASSLFSGANPYEQYF.

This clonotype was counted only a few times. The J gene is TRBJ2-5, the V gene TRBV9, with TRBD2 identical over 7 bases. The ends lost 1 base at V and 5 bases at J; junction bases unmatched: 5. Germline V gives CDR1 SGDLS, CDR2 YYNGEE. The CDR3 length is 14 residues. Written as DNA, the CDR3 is TGTGCCAGCAGCGTATCAGGGACTACGGAGACCCAGTACTTC. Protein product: CASSVSGTTETQYF. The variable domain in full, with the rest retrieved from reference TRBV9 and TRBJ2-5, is DSGVTQTPKHLITATGQRVTLRCSPRSGDLSVYWYQQSLDQGLQFLIQYYNGEERAKGNILERFSAQQFPDLHSELNLSSLELGDSALYFCASSVSGTTETQYFGPGTRLLVL.

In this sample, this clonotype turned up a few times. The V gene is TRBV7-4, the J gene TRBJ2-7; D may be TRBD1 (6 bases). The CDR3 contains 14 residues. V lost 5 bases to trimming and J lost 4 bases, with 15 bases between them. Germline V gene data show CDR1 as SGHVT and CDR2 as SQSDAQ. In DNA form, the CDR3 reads TGTGCCAGCAGCCGGGCAGGGGTGAGTTACGAGCAGTACTTC. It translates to CASSRAGVSYEQYF. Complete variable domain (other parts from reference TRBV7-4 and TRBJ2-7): GAGVSQSPRYKVAKRGRDVALRCDSISGHVTLYWYRQTLGQGSEVLTYSQSDAQRDKSGRPSGRFSAERPERSVSTLKIQRTEQGDSAVYLCASSRAGVSYEQYFGPGTRLTVT.

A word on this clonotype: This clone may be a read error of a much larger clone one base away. This chain's CDR3 is CASSLGRTKRNTEAFF. The DNA for the CDR3 is TGCGCCAGCAGCTTGGGGCGGACGAAACGTAACACTGAAGCTTTCTTT. J is TRBJ1-1 and V is TRBV5-1; D remains ambiguous. V dropped 0 bases and J dropped 2 bases, with 14 bases sitting between them. The length of the CDR3 is 16 residues. Germline CDR1 and CDR2: SGHRS and YFSETQ.

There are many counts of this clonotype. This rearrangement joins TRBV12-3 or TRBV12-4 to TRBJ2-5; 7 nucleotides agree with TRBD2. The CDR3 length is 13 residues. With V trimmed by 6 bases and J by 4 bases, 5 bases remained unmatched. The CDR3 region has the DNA TGTGCCAGCAGCCGGGACTATGGAGAGACCCAGTACTTC. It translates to CASSRDYGETQYF.

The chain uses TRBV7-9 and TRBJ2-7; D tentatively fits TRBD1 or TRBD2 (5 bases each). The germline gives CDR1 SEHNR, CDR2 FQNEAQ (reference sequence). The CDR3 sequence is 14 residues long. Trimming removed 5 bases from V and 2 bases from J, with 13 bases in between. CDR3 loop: CASSREGRTYEQYF. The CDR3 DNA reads TGTGCCAGCAGCCGAGAGGGACGGACCTACGAGCAGTACTTC.

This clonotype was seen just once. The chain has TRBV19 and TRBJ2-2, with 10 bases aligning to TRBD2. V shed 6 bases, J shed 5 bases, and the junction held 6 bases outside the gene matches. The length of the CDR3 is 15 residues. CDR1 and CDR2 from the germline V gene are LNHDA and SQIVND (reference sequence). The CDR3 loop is CASRLAGALTGELFF. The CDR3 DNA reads TGTGCCAGTAGGCTAGCGGGAGCTTTAACCGGGGAGCTGTTTTTT.

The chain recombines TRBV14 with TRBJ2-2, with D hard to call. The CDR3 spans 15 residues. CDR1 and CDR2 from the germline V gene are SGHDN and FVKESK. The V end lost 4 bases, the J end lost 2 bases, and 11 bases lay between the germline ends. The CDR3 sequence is CASSRRQGNTGELFF. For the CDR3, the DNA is TGTGCCAGCAGCCGAAGACAAGGAAACACCGGGGAGCTGTTTTTT.

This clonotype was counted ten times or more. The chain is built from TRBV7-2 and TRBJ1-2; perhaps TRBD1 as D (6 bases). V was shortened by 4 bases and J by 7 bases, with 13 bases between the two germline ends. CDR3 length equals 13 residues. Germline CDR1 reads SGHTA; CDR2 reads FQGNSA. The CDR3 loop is CASSSYRDGGYTF. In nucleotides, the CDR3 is TGTGCCAGCAGCTCCTACAGGGATGGTGGCTACACCTTC.

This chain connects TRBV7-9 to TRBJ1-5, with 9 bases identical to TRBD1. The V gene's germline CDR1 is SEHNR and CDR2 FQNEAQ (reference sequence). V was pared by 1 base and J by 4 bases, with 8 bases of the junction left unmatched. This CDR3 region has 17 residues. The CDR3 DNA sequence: TGTGCCAGCAGCTTAGGGTCGGGGACAGGGCTAAATCAGCCCCAGCATTTT. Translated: CASSLGSGTGLNQPQHF.

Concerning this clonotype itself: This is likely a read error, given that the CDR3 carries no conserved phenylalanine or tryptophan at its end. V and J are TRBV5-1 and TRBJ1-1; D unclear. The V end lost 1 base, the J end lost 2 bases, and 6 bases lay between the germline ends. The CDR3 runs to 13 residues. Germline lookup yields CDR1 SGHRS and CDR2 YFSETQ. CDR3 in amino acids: CASSLKGNTEAFI. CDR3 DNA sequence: TGCGCCAGCAGCTTGAAGGGAAACACTGAAGCTTTCATT.

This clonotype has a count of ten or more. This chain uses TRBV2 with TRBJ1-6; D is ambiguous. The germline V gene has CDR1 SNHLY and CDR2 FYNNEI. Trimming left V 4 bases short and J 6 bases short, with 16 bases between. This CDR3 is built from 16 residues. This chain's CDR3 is CASSVELADSNSPLHF. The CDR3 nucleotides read TGTGCCAGCAGTGTTGAACTCGCGGACTCTAATTCACCCCTCCACTTT. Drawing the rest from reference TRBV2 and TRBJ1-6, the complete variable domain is EPEVTQTPSHQVTQMGQEVILRCVPISNHLYFYWYRQILGQKVEFLVSFYNNEISEKSEIFDDQFSVERPDGSNFTLKIRSTKLEDSAMYFCASSVELADSNSPLHFGNGTRLTVT.

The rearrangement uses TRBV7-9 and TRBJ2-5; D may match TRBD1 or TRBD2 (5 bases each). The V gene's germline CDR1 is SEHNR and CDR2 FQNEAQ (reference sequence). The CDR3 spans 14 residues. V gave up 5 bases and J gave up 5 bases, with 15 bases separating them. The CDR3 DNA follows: TGTGCCAGCAGCCTGGGCAGGGAGTGGGAGACCCAGTACTTC. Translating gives CASSLGREWETQYF.

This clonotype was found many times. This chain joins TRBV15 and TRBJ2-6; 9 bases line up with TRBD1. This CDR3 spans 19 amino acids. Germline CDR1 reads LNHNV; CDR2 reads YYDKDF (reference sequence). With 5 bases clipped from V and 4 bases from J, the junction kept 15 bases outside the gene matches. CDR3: CATSRGTGIIWEGANVLTF. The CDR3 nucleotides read TGTGCCACCAGCCGAGGGACAGGGATAATTTGGGAGGGGGCCAACGTCCTGACTTTC.

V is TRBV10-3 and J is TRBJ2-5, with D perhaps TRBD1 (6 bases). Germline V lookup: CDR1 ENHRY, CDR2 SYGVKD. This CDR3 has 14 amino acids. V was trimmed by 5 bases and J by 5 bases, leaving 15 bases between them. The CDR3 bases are TGTGCCATCAGTTACGCGAGGGGGTTGGAGACCCAGTACTTC. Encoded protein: CAISYARGLETQYF.

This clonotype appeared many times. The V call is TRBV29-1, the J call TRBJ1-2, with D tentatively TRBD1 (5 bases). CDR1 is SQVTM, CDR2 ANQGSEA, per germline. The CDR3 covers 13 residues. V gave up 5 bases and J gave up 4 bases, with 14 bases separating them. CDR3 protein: CSVQGPLIYGYTF. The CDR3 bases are TGCAGCGTTCAGGGACCGCTGATCTATGGCTACACCTTC.

The CDR3 protein is CSATRLAGAQETQYF. In nucleotides, the CDR3 is TGCAGTGCTACCCGACTAGCGGGGGCCCAAGAGACCCAGTACTTC. This chain joins TRBV20-1 and TRBJ2-5, with 12 bases matching TRBD2. The CDR3 covers 15 residues. Germline CDR1 is DFQATT and CDR2 is SNEGSKA (reference sequence). V shed 4 bases and J 1 base; nucleotides not matched to a gene: 4.

This CDR3 is CASRGETGDSPLHF. CDR3 bases: TGTGCCAGCAGAGGGGAGACAGGGGATTCACCCCTCCACTTT. The rearrangement links TRBV25-1 to TRBJ1-6; TRBD1 agrees at 8 bases. The J segment lost 8 bases and the V segment lost 6 bases, leaving 6 bases of the junction unmatched. Germline-derived CDR1 and CDR2 are MGHDK and SYGVNS. The CDR3 spans 14 residues.

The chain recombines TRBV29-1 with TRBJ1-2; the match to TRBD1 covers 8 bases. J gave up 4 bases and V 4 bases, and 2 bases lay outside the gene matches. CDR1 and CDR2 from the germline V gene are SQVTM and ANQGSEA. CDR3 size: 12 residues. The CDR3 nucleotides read TGCAGCGTTGCACAGGGGGGCTATGGCTACACCTTC. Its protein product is CSVAQGGYGYTF.

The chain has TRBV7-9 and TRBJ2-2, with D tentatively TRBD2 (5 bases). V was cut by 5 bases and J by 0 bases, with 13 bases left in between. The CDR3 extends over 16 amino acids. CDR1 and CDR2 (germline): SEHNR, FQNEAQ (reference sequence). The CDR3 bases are TGTGCCAGCAGCACCGGGGAGACGACGAACACCGGGGAGCTGTTTTTT. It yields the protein CASSTGETTNTGELFF.

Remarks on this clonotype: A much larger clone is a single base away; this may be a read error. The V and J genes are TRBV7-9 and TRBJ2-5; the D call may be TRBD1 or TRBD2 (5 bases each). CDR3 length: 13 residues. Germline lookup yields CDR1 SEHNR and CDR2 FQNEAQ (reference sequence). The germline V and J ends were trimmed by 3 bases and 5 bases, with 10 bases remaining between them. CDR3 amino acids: CASSFSEGETQYF. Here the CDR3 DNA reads TGTGCCAGCAGCTTCAGTGAGGGGGAGACCCAGTACTTC. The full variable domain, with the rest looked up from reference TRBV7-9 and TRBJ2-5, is DTGVSQNPRHKITKRGQNVTFRCDPISEHNRLYWYRQTLGQGPEFLTYFQNEAQLEKSRLLSDRFSAERPKGSFSTLEIQRTEQGDSAMYLCASSFSEGETQYFGPGTRLLVL.

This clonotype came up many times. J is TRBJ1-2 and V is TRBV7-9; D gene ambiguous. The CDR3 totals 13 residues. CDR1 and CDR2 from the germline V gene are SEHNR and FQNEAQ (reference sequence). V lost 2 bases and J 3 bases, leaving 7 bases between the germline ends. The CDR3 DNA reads TGTGCCAGCAGCTTAAAGGGCGACTATGGCTACACCTTC. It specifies CASSLKGDYGYTF.

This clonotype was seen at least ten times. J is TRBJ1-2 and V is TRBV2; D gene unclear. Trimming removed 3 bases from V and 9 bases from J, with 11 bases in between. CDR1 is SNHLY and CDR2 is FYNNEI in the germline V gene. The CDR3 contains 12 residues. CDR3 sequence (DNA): TGTGCCAGCAGTGAGACGGCCGGCAGCTACACCTTC. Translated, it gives CASSETAGSYTF.

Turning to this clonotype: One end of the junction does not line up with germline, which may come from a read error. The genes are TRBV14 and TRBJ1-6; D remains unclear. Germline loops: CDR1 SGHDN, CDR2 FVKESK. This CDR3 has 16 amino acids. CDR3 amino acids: CPSSQGHRSSMAPLHF. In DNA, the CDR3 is TGTCCCAGCAGCCAAGGCCACCGGAGTAGCATGGCACCCCTCCACTTT.

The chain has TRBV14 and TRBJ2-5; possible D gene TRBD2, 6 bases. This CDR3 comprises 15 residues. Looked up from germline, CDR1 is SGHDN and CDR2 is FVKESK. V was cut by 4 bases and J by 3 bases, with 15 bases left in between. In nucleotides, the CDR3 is TGTGCCAGCAGCCTCATCGGAGGGTCCAAAGAGACCCAGTACTTC. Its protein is CASSLIGGSKETQYF.

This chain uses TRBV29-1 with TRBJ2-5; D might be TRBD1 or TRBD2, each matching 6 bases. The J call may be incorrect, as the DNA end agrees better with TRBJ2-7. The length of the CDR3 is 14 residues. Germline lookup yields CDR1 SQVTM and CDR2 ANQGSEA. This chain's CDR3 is CSAGSRGYGYEQYF. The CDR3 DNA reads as TGCAGCGCCGGGAGTAGGGGGTACGGCTACGAGCAGTACTTC.